This T cell receptor (beta chain) emerged from a study of blood T cell repertoires in COVID-19. Study-level background: The United States, Italy and Spain provided the acute and convalescent COVID-19 samples. Sample material is recorded as cDNA or gDNA derived from T cells, B-cell-depleted T cells, or PBMCs.

This CDR3 spans 14 amino acids. Losses at the gene ends were 5 bases for V and 8 bases for J; bases not matched to a gene: 9. Germline V gene sequence: CDR1 SGHTA, CDR2 FQGNSA. Profiling relied on immunoSEQ multiplex PCR, and the TCRdb table lists in-frame clones only, not all of them. The profile covers over 400,000 clones, with 70% to 90% appearing a single time and 1.4% taken by the ten largest. This clonotype was sampled from a woman younger than 45 with active or convalescent COVID-19. What was sequenced was peripheral blood. V usage is TRBV7-2 and J usage is TRBJ1-2, with 9 bases lining up with TRBD1. The CDR3 reads CASSQQGASRGYTF. CDR3 DNA: TGTGCCAGCAGCCAACAGGGGGCGTCGCGGGGCTACACCTTC.